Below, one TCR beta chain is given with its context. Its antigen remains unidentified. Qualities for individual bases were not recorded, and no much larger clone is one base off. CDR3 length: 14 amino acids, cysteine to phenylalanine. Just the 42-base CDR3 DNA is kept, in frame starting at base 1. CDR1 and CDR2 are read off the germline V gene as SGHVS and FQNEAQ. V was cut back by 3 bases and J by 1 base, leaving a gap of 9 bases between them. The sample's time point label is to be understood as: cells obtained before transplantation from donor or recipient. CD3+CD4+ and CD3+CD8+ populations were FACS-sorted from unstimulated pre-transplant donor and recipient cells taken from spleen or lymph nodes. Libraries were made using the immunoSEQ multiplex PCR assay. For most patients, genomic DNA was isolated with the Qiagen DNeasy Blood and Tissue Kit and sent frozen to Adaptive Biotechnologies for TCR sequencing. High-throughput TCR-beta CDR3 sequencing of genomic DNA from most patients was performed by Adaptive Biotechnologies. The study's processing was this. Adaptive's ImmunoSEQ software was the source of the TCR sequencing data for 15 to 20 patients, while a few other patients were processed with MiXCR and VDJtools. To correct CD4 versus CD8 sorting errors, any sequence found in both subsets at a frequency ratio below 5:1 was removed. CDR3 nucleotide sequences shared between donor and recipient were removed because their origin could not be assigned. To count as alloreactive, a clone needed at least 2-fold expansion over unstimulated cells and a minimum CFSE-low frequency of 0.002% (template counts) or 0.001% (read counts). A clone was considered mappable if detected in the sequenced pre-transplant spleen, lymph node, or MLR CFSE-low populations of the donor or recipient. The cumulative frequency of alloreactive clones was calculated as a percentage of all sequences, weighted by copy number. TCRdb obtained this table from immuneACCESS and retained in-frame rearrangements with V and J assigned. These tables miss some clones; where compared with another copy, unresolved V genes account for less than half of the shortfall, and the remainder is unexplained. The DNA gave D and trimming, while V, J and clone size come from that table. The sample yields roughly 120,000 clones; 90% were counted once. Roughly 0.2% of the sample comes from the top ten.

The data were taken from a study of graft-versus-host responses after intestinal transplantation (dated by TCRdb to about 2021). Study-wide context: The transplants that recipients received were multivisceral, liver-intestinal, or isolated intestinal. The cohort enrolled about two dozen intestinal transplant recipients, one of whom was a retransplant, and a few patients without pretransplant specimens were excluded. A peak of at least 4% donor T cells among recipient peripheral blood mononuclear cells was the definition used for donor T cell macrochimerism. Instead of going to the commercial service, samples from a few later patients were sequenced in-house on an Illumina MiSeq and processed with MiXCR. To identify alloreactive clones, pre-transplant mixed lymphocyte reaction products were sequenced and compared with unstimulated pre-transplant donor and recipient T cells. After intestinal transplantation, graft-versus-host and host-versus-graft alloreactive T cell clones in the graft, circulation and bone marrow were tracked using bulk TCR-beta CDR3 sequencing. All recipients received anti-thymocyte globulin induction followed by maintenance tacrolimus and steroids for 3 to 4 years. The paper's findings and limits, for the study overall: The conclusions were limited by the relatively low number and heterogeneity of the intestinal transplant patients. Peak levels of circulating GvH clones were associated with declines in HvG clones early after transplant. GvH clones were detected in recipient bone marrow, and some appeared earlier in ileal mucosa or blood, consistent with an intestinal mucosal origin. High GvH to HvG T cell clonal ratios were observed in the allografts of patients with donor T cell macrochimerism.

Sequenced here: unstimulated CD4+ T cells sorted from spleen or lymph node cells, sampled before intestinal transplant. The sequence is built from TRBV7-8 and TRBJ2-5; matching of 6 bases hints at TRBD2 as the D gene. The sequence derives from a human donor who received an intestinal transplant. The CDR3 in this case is CASSFRGLQETQYF. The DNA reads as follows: TGTGCCAGCAGCTTCCGGGGACTCCAAGAGACCCAGTACTTC.